A selection of T cell receptor beta chains follows, all from one sample in a study of cytomegalovirus exposure and HLA in healthy donors. Some clones are missing from TCRdb's copy, which holds only in-frame ones; the method was immunoSEQ multiplex PCR. The ten top clones account for around 2.3%, within a sample of tens of thousands of clones. Material: PBMCs. The receptor source for this set is a female donor in good health and CMV-seronegative. CDR3s include the opening cysteine and the closing phenylalanine or tryptophan. Each record gives: CDR3 length, V gene, D gene, J gene, CDR3 protein, CDR3 DNA. D genes are given only for firm matches.

14	TRBV30	NA	TRBJ2-2	CAWSVRGLAGELFF	TGTGCCTGGAGTGTGAGAGGGCTTGCCGGGGAGCTGTTTTTT
17	TRBV10-1	TRBD2	TRBJ2-7	CASSEVGTGLAVWEQYF	TGCGCCAGCAGTGAGGTTGGGACGGGACTAGCCGTGTGGGAGCAGTACTTC
11	TRBV20-1	NA	TRBJ2-5	CSAAQGETQYF	TGCAGTGCCGCGCAGGGGGAGACCCAGTACTTC
14	TRBV5-1	TRBD1	TRBJ2-2	CASSWTGEAGELFF	TGCGCCAGCAGCTGGACAGGGGAGGCCGGGGAGCTGTTTTTT
15	TRBV29-1	TRBD1	TRBJ1-3	CSARTGGAYGNTIYF	TGCAGCGCCCGGACAGGGGGCGCGTATGGAAACACCATATATTTT
15	TRBV6-5	NA	TRBJ1-1	CASSLWGKGGSEAFF	TGTGCCAGCAGTCTCTGGGGTAAGGGGGGGAGTGAAGCTTTCTTT
16	TRBV19	TRBD1	TRBJ2-2	CASSSRTGTDTGELFF	TGTGCCAGTAGTTCGCGGACCGGGACAGACACCGGGGAGCTGTTTTTT
13	TRBV10-3	NA	TRBJ1-1	CATEQGGDTEAFF	TGTGCCACAGAACAGGGTGGGGACACTGAAGCTTTCTTT
16	TRBV18	NA	TRBJ1-5	CASSPGTTSSNQPQHF	TGTGCCAGCTCACCCGGGACAACCTCCAGCAATCAGCCCCAGCATTTT
14	TRBV9	NA	TRBJ1-2	CASSVAGRAYGYTF	TGTGCCAGCAGCGTAGCAGGCAGGGCTTACGGCTACACCTTC
16	TRBV5-6	TRBD1	TRBJ1-1	CASSYQGQGSNTEAFF	TGTGCCAGCAGCTATCAAGGACAGGGATCGAACACTGAAGCTTTCTTT
16	TRBV6-1	TRBD1	TRBJ2-1	CASSEVGTGGRNEQFF	TGTGCCAGCAGTGAAGTAGGGACAGGGGGCAGGAATGAGCAGTTCTTC
15	TRBV30	NA	TRBJ1-2	CAWSVSPDGGYGYTF	TGTGCCTGGAGTGTCAGCCCCGACGGAGGATATGGCTACACCTTC
18	TRBV21-1	NA	TRBJ1-5	CASSKVAVGQGGNQPQHF	TGTGCCAGCAGCAAAGTAGCGGTGGGTCAGGGTGGGAATCAGCCCCAGCATTTT
13	TRBV5-1	NA	TRBJ2-7	CASSRDGTYEQYF	TGCGCCAGCAGCCGCGACGGGACCTACGAGCAGTACTTC
14	TRBV29-1	TRBD1	TRBJ2-5	CSMGDRGPLETQYF	TGCAGCATGGGGGACAGGGGACCCCTAGAGACCCAGTACTTC
13	TRBV27	NA	TRBJ2-1	CASSINWGGEQFF	TGTGCCAGCAGTATAAATTGGGGAGGTGAGCAGTTCTTC
16	TRBV5-1	TRBD1	TRBJ2-2	CASSFGTGGSTGELFF	TGCGCCAGCAGCTTCGGGACAGGGGGGAGCACCGGGGAGCTGTTTTTT
16	TRBV6-1	TRBD2	TRBJ2-5	CASSETSGGLPETQYF	TGTGCCAGCAGTGAAACTAGCGGGGGCCTCCCGGAGACCCAGTACTTC
14	TRBV30	TRBD1	TRBJ1-1	CAWSSGQGNTEAFF	TGTGCCTGGAGTTCGGGACAGGGTAACACTGAAGCTTTCTTT
14	TRBV27	TRBD2	TRBJ2-2	CASALAGDTGELFF	TGTGCCAGCGCCCTAGCGGGAGATACCGGGGAGCTGTTTTTT
13	TRBV29-1	TRBD1	TRBJ2-2	CSVVAGGTGELFF	TGCAGCGTTGTAGCAGGGGGCACCGGGGAGCTGTTTTTT
15	TRBV29-1	TRBD2	TRBJ2-2	CSVEVGGANTGELFF	TGCAGCGTTGAGGTTGGGGGGGCGAACACCGGGGAGCTGTTTTTT
14	TRBV7-9	TRBD1	TRBJ1-2	CASSLETGGHGYTF	TGTGCCAGCAGCTTAGAGACAGGGGGCCATGGCTACACCTTC
10	TRBV6-6	NA	TRBJ1-1	CASSRNEAFF	TGTGCCAGCAGCCGTAATGAAGCTTTCTTT
14	TRBV18	NA	TRBJ1-5	CASSPADSNQPQHF	TGTGCCAGCTCACCCGCGGATAGCAATCAGCCCCAGCATTTT
11	TRBV7-9	NA	TRBJ2-5	CASSRVETQYF	TGTGCCAGCAGCCGTGTTGAGACCCAGTACTTC
10	TRBV20-1	NA	TRBJ2-1	CSAQGNEQFF	TGCAGTGCACAGGGAAATGAGCAGTTCTTC
11	TRBV30	TRBD1	TRBJ2-7	CAWQGDYEQYF	TGTGCCTGGCAGGGGGATTACGAGCAGTACTTC
12	TRBV11-3	NA	TRBJ2-3	CASSLDLITQYF	TGTGCCAGCAGCTTAGATCTAATAACGCAGTATTTT
14	TRBV7-9	TRBD1	TRBJ1-2	CASSRGTGEYGYTF	TGTGCCAGCAGCCGGGGGACAGGGGAATATGGCTACACCTTC
16	TRBV30	NA	TRBJ2-3	CAWSPSGVGWADTQYF	TGTGCCTGGAGTCCCTCGGGGGTAGGGTGGGCAGATACGCAGTATTTT
15	TRBV4-2	NA	TRBJ1-1	CASSQDFGGDTEAFF	TGTGCCAGCAGCCAAGATTTTGGGGGGGACACTGAAGCTTTCTTT